Listed below are T cell receptor beta chains from one sample, sequenced in a study of blood T cell repertoires in COVID-19. Generated by immunoSEQ multiplex PCR, the TCRdb table keeps only in-frame clones and is missing some. This table holds about 70,000 clones, roughly 80% found once. Input material: peripheral blood. These receptors originate from a woman aged 70-85 years with acute or convalescent COVID-19. CDR3s include the opening cysteine and the closing phenylalanine or tryptophan. The D gene is left open where the match is weak. Size is omitted from some rows. Given values are once, few, many or a class for expanded clones.

TGTGCCAGCAGCTTAGAGTGGACTACCTACAATGAGCAGTTCTTC | CASSLEWTTYNEQFF | 15 | TRBJ2-1 | - | TRBV7-9 | -
TGTGCCAGCGGCTGGTGGCGGACAGATACGCAGTATTTT | CASGWWRTDTQYF | 13 | TRBJ2-3 | - | TRBV7-2 | -
TGTGCCACCAGCAGAGATAGATCGTACGAGCAGTACTTC | CATSRDRSYEQYF | 13 | TRBJ2-7 | - | TRBV15 | -
TGTGCCAGCAGTGACCAGACAGATCAGCCCCAGCATTTT | CASSDQTDQPQHF | 13 | TRBJ1-5 | - | TRBV12-3/TRBV12-4 | -
TGTGCCTGGAGTTTATCCGAGCGGGCTGGGGACAATGAGCAGTTCTTC | CAWSLSERAGDNEQFF | 16 | TRBJ2-1 | - | TRBV30 | -
TGCAGCGTTGTACGACAGGGGGCTGGATATGGCTACACCTTC | CSVVRQGAGYGYTF | 14 | TRBJ1-2 | TRBD1 | TRBV29-1 | -
TGTGCCAGCAGTTCTCTAGCGGGTAACGAAGAGACCCAGTACTTC | CASSSLAGNEETQYF | 15 | TRBJ2-5 | TRBD2 | TRBV6-5 | -
TGTGCCAGCATCCGCGGGGGGACGTACGAGCAGTACTTC | CASIRGGTYEQYF | 13 | TRBJ2-7 | TRBD2 | TRBV6-5 | -
TGCGCCAGCAGTGACACATTTGGCTACACCTTC | CASSDTFGYTF | 11 | TRBJ1-2 | - | TRBV10-2 | -
TGTGCCAGTAGGGAGGACAGCCACTCTGGAAACACCATATATTTT | CASREDSHSGNTIYF | 15 | TRBJ1-3 | - | TRBV19 | few
TGTGCCAGCGGGGCGGGACCAAACTATGGCTACACCTTC | CASGAGPNYGYTF | 13 | TRBJ1-2 | - | TRBV12-3/TRBV12-4 | -
TGTGCCAGCAGCCTCGCTAACGACGGGACTTATGGCTACACCTTC | CASSLANDGTYGYTF | 15 | TRBJ1-2 | - | TRBV3-1/TRBV3-2 | few
TGCGCCAGCACCCCCGGGACTAGCGGGATAAATGAGCAGTTCTTC | CASTPGTSGINEQFF | 15 | TRBJ2-1 | TRBD2 | TRBV5-1 | -
TGTGCCAGCAGCCAAGATCGCGTACCGGGGGTTTCCTACGAGCAGTACTTC | CASSQDRVPGVSYEQYF | 17 | TRBJ2-7 | - | TRBV4-2 | -
TGTGCCAGCACCCCGGGACAGGTCAACACCGGGGAGCTGTTTTTT | CASTPGQVNTGELFF | 15 | TRBJ2-2 | TRBD1 | TRBV6-1 | -
TGTGCCAGCTTTCCAGGACAGGGGGCCTCTGGGGCCAACGTCCTGACTTTC | CASFPGQGASGANVLTF | 17 | TRBJ2-6 | TRBD1 | TRBV9 | -
TGTGCCAGCAGGGCCGGGACAGGTACCTCTGGAAACACCATATATTTT | CASRAGTGTSGNTIYF | 16 | TRBJ1-3 | TRBD1 | TRBV25-1 | few
TGCGCCAGCAGCTTGGGGGAGACAGGGATGGGCGGTCAGCCCCAGCATTTT | CASSLGETGMGGQPQHF | 17 | TRBJ1-5 | TRBD1 | TRBV5-1 | -
TGTGCCATCAGTGAGGCCCAGCGGACAGGGGGCACAGATACGCAGTATTTT | CAISEAQRTGGTDTQYF | 17 | TRBJ2-3 | TRBD1 | TRBV10-3 | -
TGTGCCAGCAGCAGAAGCGGGGGCAACACAGATACGCAGTATTTT | CASSRSGGNTDTQYF | 15 | TRBJ2-3 | TRBD2 | TRBV7-2 | few
TGTGCCAGCAGCCTTCAACTAGCGGCTAGCACAGATACGCAGTATTTT | CASSLQLAASTDTQYF | 16 | TRBJ2-3 | TRBD2 | TRBV5-8 | -
TGTGCCACCAGCCCCAGTATTCAGTTACAAGAGACCCAGTACTTC | CATSPSIQLQETQYF | 15 | TRBJ2-5 | - | TRBV15 | once
TGTGCCAGCAGTGAACCCGGAGATAACTATGGCTACACCTTC | CASSEPGDNYGYTF | 14 | TRBJ1-2 | - | TRBV25-1 | -
TGTGCCAGCAGCTTAACAGTGAACACTGAAGCTTTCTTT | CASSLTVNTEAFF | 13 | TRBJ1-1 | - | TRBV7-9 | few
TGTGCCAGCAGTCCCGGGACAGGGACGCCTGAAGCTTTCTTT | CASSPGTGTPEAFF | 14 | TRBJ1-1 | TRBD1 | TRBV13 | few
TGTGCCAGTAGCCTAACGGCGGGGACGCGGAACACTGAAGCTTTCTTT | CASSLTAGTRNTEAFF | 16 | TRBJ1-1 | - | TRBV19 | -
TGCGCCAGCAGCCTACCCGGGACCTACGAGCAGTACTTC | CASSLPGTYEQYF | 13 | TRBJ2-7 | - | TRBV10-1 | many